This T cell receptor beta chain emerged from a study of blood T cells in healthy people across ages. Findings and limits, study-wide: Considered underestimates were the diversity estimates obtained from one million T cells. Fewer expanded clones and more diversity marked long-lived versus aged donors.

This clonotype has only a few counts. Its antigen is not identified. A J-beta primer mix and a sample-barcoded 5' primer were used in a second PCR of roughly 7 to 12 cycles. Tags on each cDNA molecule came from a template-switch adaptor with 12 random nucleotides. MiXCR was run by TCRdb on the 5' RACE reads, yielding one entry per CDR3 protein. The data contain about 1.1 million distinct CDR3 sequences, about two fifths of them singletons. This CDR3 region has 17 residues. Trimming removed 1 base at V and 1 base at J, with 11 bases between. Germline CDR1 is LGHNA and CDR2 is YSLEER. The sequence came from a man younger than 30 in good health. The J gene is TRBJ2-6, the V gene TRBV4-3; D unresolved. The specimen was blood. CDR3 in amino acids: CASSQASRRSGANVLTF. CDR3 nucleotide sequence: TGCGCCAGCAGCCAAGCTTCCCGAAGGTCTGGGGCCAACGTCCTGACTTTC.